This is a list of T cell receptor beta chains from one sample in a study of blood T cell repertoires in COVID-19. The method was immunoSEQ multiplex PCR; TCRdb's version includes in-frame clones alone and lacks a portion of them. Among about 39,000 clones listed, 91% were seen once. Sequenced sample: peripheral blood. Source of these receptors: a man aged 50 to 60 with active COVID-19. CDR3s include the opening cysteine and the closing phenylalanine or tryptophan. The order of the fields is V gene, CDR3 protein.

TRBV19,CASRLRGGQEKLFF
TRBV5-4,CASSIWTSGGPGEQFF
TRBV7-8,CASSLGQGVHYGYTF
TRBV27,CASSLSVAGYNEQFF
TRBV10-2,CDSGRQGALNTEAFF
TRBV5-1,CASSLAGKREYEQYF
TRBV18,CASSSRAGYEQYF
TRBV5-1,CASSLATAGYNEQFF
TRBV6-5,CASRLIGGSSYEQYF
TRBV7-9,CASSPRRTVSTDTQYF
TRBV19,CASSIGPRTSGRWDNEQFF
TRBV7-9,CASSFGQGRGGGETQYF
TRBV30,CAWGPPRFYGYTF
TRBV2,CASSEMGAGEQYF
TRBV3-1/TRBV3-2,CASSQESQATF
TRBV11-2,CASTRQGVIGDTQYF
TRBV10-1,CASSTGTGVYEQYF
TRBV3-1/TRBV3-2,CASSPRDSGTGELFF
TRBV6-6,CASTKGGHEQYF
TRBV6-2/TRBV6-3,CASSPLRGIGYTF
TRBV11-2,CASSRQAFSGNTIYF
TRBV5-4,CASSLATASTDTQYF
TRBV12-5,CASGLAQGTYEQYF
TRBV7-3,CASSLNRGLEQFF
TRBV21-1,CASSKAHLLARPNNEQFF
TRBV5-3,CARSPSPPGDRGRGGNQPQHF
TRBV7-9,CASSIIPGASGMDNEQFF
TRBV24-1,CAIGGTGFNQPQHF
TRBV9,CASSLGLAGNTIYF
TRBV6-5,CASRDRIYNQPQHF
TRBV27,CASIGPSGGLGETQYF
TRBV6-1,CASSEAAGTNSPLHF
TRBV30,CAWSVGEDPYNEQFF
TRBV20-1,CSASGQTVTGSAEAFF
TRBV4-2,CASSQVGTGGWKAFF
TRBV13,CASSLRVSSYNEQFF
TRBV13,CASSYSGGTNEKLFF
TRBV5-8,CASSFQAVQETQYF
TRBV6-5,CASRALSAGNTIYF
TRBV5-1,CASSLRDKETQYF
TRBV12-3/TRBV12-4,CASSFGGGLSRFF
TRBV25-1,CASSAANYGYTF
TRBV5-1,CASSSAGTGRRGYTF
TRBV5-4,CASSSGQNYGYTF
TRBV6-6,CASSPQGYEQYF
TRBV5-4,CASSPPPGETQYF
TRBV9,CASSQGQNYYEQYF
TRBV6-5,CASSQRRETQYF
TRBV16,CASSQQDRGSDTQYF
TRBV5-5,CASSLGQGLKPQHF
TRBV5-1,CASSLGGVGNEKLFF
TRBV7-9,CASSLAGHGVSGYTF
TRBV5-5,CASNKEAGGYNEQFF
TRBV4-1,CASSQQQVSVSGNTIYF
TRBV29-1,CSVFGRGGTDTQYF
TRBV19,CASSMSTAYQPQHF
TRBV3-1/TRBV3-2,CASSPHRDRDSPLHF
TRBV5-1,CASSLAPGPVEQYF
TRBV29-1,CSVVRTGGETQYF